Below are 3 T cell receptor beta chains sequenced from a single sample in a study of graft-versus-host responses after intestinal transplantation. These receptors have no known antigen. Only in-frame clones appear in the TCRdb table, and some are missing; sequencing was by immunoSEQ multiplex PCR. The data show about 26,000 clones, about four fifths seen once. The sample in question was unstimulated CD4+ T cells sorted from spleen or lymph node cells, obtained before intestinal transplant. Every receptor here comes from a human donor who received an intestinal transplant.

The chain carries TRBV28 and TRBJ2-5; TRBD2 agrees at 9 bases. J lost 6 bases, V lost 3 bases, and 8 bases had no gene match. This CDR3 comprises 15 residues. Germline lookup yields CDR1 MDHEN and CDR2 SYDVKM. CDR3 protein: CASSFELAGAKTQYF. The CDR3 DNA follows: TGTGCCAGCAGTTTTGAGTTAGCGGGAGCAAAGACCCAGTACTTC.

This chain links TRBV15 with TRBJ2-3; 7 bases are shared with TRBD2. Germline V gene lookup returns CDR1 LNHNV and CDR2 YYDKDF (reference sequence). Trimming removed 0 bases from V and 5 bases from J; junction bases left unmatched: 11. This CDR3 has 17 amino acids. CDR3 coding DNA: TGTGCCACCAGCAGAGATGGGAGACTAGCTCCCCAAGATACGCAGTATTTT. Translated: CATSRDGRLAPQDTQYF.

V and J are TRBV6-5 and TRBJ1-2; 8 nucleotides align to TRBD1. Germline trimming cut 5 bases from V and 6 bases from J; bases unmatched to any gene: 8. This CDR3 is 14 amino acids long. Germline values: CDR1 MNHEY, CDR2 SVGAGI. DNA for the CDR3: TGTGCCAGCAGTGATAATCCAGGGGGCGATGGCTACACCTTC. Protein product: CASSDNPGGDGYTF.